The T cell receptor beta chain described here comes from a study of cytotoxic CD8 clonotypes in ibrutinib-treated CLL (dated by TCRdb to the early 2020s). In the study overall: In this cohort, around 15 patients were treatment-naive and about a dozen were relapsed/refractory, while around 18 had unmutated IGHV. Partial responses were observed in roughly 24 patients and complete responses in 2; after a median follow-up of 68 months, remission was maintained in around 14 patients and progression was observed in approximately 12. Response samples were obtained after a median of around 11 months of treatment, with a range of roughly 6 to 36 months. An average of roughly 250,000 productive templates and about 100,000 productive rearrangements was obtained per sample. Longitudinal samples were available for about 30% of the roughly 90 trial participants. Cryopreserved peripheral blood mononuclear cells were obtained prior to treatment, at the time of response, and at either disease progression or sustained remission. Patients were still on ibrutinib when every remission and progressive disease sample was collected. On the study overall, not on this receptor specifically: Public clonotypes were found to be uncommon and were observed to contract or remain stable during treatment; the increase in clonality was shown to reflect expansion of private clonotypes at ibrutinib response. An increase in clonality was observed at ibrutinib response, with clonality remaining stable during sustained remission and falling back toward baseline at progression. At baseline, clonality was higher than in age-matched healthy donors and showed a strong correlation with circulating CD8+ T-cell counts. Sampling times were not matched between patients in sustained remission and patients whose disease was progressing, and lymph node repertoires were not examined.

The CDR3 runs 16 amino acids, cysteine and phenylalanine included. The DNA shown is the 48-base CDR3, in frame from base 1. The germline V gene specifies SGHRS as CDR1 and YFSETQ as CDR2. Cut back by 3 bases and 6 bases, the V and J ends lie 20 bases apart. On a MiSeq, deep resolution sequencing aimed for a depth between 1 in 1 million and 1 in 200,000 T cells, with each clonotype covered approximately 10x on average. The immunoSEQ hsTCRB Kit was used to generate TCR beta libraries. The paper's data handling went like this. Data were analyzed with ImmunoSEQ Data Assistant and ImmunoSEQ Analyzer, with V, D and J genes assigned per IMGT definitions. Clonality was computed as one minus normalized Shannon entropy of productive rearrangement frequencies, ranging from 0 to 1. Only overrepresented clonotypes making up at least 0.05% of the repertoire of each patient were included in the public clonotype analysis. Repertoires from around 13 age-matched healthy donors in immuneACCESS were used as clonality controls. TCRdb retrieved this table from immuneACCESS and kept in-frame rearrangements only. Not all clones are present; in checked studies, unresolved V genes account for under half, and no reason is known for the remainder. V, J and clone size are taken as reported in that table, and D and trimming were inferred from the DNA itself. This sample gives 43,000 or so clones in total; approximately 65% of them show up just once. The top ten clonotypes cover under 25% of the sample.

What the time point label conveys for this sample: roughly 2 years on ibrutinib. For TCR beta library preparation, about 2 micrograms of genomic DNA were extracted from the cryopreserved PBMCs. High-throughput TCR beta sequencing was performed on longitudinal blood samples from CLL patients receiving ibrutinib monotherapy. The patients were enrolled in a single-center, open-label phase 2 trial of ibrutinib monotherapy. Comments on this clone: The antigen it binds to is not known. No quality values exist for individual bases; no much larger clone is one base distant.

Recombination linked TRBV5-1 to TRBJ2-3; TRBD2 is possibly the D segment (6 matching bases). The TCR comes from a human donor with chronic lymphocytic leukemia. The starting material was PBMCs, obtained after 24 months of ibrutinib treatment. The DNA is TGCGCCAGCAGCTCCCTAGCGACTCTCCCCGAGGATACGCAGTATTTT. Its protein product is CASSSLATLPEDTQYF.